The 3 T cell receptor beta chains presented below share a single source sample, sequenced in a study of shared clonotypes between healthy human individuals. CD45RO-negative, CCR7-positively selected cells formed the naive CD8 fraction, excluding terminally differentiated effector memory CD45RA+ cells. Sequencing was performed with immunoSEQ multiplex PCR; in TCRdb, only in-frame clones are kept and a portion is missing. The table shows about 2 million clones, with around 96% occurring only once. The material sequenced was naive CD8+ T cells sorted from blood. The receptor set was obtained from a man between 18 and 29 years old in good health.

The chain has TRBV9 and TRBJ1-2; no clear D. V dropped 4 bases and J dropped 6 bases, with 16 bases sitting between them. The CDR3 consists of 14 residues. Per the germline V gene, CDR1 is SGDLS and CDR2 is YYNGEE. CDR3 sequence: CASSPDGQVDGYTF. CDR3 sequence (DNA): TGTGCCAGCAGCCCCGACGGGCAGGTTGATGGCTACACCTTC.

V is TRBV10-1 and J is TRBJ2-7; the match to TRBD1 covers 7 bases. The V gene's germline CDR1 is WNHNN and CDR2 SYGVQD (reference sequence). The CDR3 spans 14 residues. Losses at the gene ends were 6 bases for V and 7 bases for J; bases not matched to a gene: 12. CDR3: CASRAIDREGEQYF. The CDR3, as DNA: TGCGCCAGCAGAGCTATTGACAGGGAAGGAGAGCAGTACTTC.

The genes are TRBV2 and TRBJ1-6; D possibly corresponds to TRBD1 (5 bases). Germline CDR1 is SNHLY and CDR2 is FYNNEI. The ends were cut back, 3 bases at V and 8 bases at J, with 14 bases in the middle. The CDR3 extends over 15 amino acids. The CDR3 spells CASSDRGVWDSPLHF. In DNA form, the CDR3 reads TGTGCCAGCAGTGACCGAGGGGTATGGGATTCACCCCTCCACTTT.